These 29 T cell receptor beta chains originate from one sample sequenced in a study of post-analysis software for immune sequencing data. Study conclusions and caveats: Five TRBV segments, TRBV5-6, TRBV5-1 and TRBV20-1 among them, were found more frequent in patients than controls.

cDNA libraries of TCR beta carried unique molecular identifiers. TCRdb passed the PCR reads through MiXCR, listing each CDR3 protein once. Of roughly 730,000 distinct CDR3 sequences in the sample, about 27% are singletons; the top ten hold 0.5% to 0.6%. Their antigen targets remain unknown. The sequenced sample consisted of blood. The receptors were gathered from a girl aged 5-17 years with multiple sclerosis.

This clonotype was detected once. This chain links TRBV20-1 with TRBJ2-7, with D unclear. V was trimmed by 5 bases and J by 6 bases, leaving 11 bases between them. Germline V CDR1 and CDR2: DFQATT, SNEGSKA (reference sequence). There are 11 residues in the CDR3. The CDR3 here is CSAGVTGEQYF. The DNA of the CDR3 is TGCAGTGCTGGAGTCACCGGCGAGCAGTACTTC.

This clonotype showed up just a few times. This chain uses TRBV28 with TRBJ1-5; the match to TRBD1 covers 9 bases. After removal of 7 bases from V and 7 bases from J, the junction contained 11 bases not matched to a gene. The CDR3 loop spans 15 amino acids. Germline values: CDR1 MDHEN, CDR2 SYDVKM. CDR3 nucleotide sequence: TGTGCCAGCACAAGAGGGGACAGGGCCGGACAGCCCCAGCATTTT. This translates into CASTRGDRAGQPQHF. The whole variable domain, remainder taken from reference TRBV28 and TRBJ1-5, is DVKVTQSSRYLVKRTGEKVFLECVQDMDHENMFWYRQDPGLGLRLIYFSYDVKMKEKGDIPEGYSVSREKKERFSLILESASTNQTSMYLCASTRGDRAGQPQHFGDGTRLSIL.

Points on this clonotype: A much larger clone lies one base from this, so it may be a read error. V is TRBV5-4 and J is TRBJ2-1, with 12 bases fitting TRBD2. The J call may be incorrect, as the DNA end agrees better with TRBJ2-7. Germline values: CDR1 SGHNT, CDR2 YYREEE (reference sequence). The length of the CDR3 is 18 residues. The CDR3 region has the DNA TGTGCCAGCAGCAGGGGACTAGCGGGCCAGAGCTCCTACAATGAGCAGTACTTC. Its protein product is CASSRGLAGQSSYNEQYF.

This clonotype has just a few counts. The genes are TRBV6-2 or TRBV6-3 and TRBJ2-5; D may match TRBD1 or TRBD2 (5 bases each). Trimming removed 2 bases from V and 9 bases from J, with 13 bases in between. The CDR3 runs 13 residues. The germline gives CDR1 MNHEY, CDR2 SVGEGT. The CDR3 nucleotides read TGTGCCAGCAGTTACGGGGGAAAATGGTCCCAGTACTTC. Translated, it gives CASSYGGKWSQYF.

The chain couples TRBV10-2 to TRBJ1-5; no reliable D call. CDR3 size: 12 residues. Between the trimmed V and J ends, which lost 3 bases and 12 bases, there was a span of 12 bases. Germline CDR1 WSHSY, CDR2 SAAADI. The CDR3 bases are TGCGCCAGCAGTGAAGTTAACAATCTCCAGCATTTT. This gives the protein CASSEVNNLQHF.

For the CDR3, the DNA is TGTGCCAGCAGTGAGCCCCCGGGCAATCAGCCCCAGCATTTT. Its protein product is CASSEPPGNQPQHF. The rearrangement uses TRBV6-1 and TRBJ1-5; D call uncertain. V was pared by 3 bases and J by 2 bases, with 8 bases between. The CDR3 has 14 residues. From germline, CDR1 is MNHNS and CDR2 SASEGT.

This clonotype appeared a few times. Here the CDR3 DNA reads TGTGCCAGCAGAAGACTAGCGGAGGGGGACTACGAGCAGTACTTC. It translates to CASRRLAEGDYEQYF. The chain joins TRBV28 to TRBJ2-7; 9 nucleotides agree with TRBD2. Germline lookup yields CDR1 MDHEN and CDR2 SYDVKM. V shed 6 bases and J 3 bases; nucleotides not matched to a gene: 9. The CDR3 is 15 residues long.

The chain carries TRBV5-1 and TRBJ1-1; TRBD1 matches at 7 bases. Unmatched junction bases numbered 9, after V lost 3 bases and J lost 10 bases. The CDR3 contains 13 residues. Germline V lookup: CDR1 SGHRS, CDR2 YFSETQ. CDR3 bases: TGCGCCAGCAGCTCCGGACAGGACGGAGTAGCTTTCTTT. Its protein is CASSSGQDGVAFF. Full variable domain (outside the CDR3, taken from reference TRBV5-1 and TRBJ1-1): KAGVTQTPRYLIKTRGQQVTLSCSPISGHRSVSWYQQTPGQGLQFLFEYFSETQRNKGNFPGRFSGRQFSNSRSEMNVSTLELGDSALYLCASSSGQDGVAFFGQGTRLTVV.

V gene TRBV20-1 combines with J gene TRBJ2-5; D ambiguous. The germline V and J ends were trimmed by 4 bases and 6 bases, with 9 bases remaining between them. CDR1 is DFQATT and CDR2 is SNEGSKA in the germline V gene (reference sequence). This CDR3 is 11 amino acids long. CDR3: CSANPLKTQYF. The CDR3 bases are TGCAGTGCTAACCCATTGAAGACCCAGTACTTC.

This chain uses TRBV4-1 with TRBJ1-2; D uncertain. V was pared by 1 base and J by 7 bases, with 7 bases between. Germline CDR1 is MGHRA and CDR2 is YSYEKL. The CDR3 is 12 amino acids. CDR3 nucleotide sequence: TGCGCCAGCAGCCAAGCTCGGGGTGGCTACACCTTC. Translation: CASSQARGGYTF.

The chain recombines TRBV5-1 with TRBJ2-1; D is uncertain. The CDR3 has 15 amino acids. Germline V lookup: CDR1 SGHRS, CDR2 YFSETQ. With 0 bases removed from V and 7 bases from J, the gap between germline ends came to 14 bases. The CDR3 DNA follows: TGCGCCAGCAGCTTGGTCGGCCAGAATTTTAATGAGCAGTTCTTC. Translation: CASSLVGQNFNEQFF. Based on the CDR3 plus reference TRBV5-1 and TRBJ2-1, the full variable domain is KAGVTQTPRYLIKTRGQQVTLSCSPISGHRSVSWYQQTPGQGLQFLFEYFSETQRNKGNFPGRFSGRQFSNSRSEMNVSTLELGDSALYLCASSLVGQNFNEQFFGPGTRLTVL.

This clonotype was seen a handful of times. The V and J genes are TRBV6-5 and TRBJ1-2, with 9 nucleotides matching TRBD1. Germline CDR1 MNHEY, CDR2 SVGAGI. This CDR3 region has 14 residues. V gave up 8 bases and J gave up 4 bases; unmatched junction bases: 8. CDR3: CASAGGQGFYGYTF. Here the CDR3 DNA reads TGTGCCAGCGCAGGCGGACAGGGGTTCTATGGCTACACCTTC.

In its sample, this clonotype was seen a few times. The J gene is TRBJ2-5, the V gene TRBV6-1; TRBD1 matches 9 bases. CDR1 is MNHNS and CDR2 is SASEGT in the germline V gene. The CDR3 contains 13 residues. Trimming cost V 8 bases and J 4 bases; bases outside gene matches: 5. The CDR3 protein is CASHRGRLETQYF. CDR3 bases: TGTGCCAGCCACAGGGGGCGGTTAGAGACCCAGTACTTC.

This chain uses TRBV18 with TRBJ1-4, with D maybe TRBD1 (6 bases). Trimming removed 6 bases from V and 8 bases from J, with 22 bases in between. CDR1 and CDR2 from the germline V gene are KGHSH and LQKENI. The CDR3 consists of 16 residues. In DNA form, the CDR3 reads TGTGCCAGCTCGCCCAAGGGGGGGACTCCCCAAGAAAAACTGTTTTTT. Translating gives CASSPKGGTPQEKLFF.

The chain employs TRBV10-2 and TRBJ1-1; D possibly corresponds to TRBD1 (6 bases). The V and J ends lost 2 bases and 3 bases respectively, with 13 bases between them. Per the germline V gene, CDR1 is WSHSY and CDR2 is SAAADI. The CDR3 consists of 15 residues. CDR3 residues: CASSELTGKDTEAFF. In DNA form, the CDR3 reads TGCGCCAGCAGTGAGCTAACAGGGAAGGACACTGAAGCTTTCTTT.

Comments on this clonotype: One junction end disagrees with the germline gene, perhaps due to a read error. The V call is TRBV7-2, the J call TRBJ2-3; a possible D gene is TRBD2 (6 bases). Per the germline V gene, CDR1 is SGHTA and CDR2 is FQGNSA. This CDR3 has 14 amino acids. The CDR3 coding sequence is TGTGTCAGCAGCCCGGGAGCCAGCACAGATACGCAGTATTTT. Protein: CVSSPGASTDTQYF.

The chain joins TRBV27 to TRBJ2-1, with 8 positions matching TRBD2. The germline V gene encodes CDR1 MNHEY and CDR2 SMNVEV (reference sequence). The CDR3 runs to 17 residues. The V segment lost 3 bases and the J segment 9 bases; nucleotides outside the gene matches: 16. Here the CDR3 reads CASSLERNPGLGGEQFF. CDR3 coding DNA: TGTGCCAGCAGTTTGGAGCGTAACCCGGGACTAGGCGGTGAGCAGTTCTTC.

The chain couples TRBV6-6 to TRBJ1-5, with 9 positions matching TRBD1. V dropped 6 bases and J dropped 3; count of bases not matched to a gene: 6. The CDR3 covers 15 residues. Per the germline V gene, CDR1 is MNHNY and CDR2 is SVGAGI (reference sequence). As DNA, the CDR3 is TGTGCCAGCAGCCCCACAGGGGGCTTCAATCAGCCCCAGCATTTT. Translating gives CASSPTGGFNQPQHF.

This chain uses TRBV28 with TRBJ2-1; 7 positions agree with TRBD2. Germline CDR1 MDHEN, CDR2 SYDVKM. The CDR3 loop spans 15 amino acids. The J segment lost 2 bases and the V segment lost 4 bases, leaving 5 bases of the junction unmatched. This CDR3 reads CASSSEREAYNEQFF. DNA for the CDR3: TGTGCCAGCAGTTCTGAACGGGAGGCCTACAATGAGCAGTTCTTC.

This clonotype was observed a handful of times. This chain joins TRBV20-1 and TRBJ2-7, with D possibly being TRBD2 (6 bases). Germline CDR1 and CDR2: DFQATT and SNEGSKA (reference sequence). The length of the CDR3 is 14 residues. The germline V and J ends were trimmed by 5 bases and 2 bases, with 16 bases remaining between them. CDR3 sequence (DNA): TGCAGTGCTGGCCGGCCGGGAGTCCCCTACGAGCAGTACTTC. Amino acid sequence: CSAGRPGVPYEQYF.

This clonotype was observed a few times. CDR3 bases: TGCGCCAGCAGCCAAGATGGGACCACTCCGCAGTTCTTC. Encoded protein: CASSQDGTTPQFF. This chain links TRBV4-3 with TRBJ2-1; D might be TRBD1 or TRBD2, each matching 5 bases. CDR1 is LGHNA and CDR2 is YSLEER in the germline V gene. Trimming pared 0 bases from V and 12 bases from J, leaving 12 bases between. The CDR3 spans 13 residues.

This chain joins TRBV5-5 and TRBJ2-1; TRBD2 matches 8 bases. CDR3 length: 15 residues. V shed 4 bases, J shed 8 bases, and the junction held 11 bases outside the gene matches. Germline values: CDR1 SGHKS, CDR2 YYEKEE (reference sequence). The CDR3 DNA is TGTGCCAGCAGCCCCTATCGGGGGGGCTTAGATGAGCAGTTCTTC. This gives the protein CASSPYRGGLDEQFF.

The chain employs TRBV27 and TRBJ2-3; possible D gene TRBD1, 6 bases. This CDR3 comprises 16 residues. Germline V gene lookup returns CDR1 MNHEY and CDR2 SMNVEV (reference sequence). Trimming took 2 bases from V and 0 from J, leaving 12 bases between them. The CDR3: CASSLGGPGSTDTQYF. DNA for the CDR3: TGTGCCAGCAGTTTAGGGGGCCCCGGCAGCACAGATACGCAGTATTTT.

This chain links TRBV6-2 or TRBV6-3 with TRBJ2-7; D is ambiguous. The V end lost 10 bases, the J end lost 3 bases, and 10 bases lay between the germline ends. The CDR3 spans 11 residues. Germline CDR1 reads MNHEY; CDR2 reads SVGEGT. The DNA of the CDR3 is TGTGCCACACAGCGAAACTACGAGCAGTACTTC. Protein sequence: CATQRNYEQYF.

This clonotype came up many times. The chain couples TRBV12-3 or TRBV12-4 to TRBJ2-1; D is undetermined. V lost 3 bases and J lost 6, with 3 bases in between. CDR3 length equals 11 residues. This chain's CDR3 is CASSFRNEQFF. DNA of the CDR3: TGTGCCAGCAGTTTCCGCAATGAGCAGTTCTTC.

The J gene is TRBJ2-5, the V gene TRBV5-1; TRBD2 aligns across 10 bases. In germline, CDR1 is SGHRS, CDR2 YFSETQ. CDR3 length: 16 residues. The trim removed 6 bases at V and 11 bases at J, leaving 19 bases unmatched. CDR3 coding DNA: TGCGCCAGCAATCGTGTTAGCGGGGGGTCGGGCAATGAGCAGTACTTC. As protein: CASNRVSGGSGNEQYF.

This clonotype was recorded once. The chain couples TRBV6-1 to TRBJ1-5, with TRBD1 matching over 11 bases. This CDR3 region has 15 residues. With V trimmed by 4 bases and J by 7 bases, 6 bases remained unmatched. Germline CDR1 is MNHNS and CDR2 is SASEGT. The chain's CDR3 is CASSARTGGGQPQHF. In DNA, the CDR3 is TGTGCCAGCAGTGCCCGGACAGGGGGCGGGCAGCCCCAGCATTTT.

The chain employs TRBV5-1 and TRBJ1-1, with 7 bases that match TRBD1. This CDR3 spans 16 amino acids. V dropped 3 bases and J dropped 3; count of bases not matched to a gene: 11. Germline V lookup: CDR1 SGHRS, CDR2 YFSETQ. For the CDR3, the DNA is TGCGCCAGCAGCTCGGCCCTGAGGGGGCCGGACACTGAAGCTTTCTTT. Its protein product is CASSSALRGPDTEAFF.

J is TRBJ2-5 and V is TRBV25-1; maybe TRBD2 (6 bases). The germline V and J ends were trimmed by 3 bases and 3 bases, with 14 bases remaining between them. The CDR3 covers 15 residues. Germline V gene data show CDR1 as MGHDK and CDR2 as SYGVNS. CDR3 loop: CASSEGGRSEETQYF. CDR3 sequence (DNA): TGTGCCAGCAGTGAGGGAGGAAGGAGCGAAGAGACCCAGTACTTC.